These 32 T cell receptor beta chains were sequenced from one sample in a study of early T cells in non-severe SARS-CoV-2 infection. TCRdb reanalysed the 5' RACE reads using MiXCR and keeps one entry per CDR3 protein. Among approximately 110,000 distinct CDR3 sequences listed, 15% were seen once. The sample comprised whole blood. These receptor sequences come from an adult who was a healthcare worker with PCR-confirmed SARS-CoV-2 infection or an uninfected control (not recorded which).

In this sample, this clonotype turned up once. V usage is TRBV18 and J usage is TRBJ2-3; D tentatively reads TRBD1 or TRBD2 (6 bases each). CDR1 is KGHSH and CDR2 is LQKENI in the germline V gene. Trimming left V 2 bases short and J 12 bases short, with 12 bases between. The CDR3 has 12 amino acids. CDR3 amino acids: CASSPSGAKQYF. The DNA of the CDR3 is TGTGCCAGCTCACCATCGGGGGCTAAACAGTATTTT. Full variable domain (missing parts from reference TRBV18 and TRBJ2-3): NAGVMQNPRHLVRRRGQEARLRCSPMKGHSHVYWYRQLPEEGLKFMVYLQKENIIDESGMPKERFSAEFPKEGPSILRIQQVVRGDSAAYFCASSPSGAKQYFGPGTRLTVL.

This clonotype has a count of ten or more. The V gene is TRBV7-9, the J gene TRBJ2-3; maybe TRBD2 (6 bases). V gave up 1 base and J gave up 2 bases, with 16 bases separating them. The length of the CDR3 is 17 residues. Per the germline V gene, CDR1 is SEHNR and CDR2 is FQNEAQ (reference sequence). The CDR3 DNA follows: TGTGCCAGCAGCTTAGGATTCGTGCGGGACCCCACAGATACGCAGTATTTT. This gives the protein CASSLGFVRDPTDTQYF.

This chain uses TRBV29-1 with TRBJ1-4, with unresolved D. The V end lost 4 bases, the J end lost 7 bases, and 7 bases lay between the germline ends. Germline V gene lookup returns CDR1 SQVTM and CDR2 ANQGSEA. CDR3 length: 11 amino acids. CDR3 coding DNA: TGCAGCGTTGTTGAGAGTGAAAAACTGTTTTTT. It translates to CSVVESEKLFF.

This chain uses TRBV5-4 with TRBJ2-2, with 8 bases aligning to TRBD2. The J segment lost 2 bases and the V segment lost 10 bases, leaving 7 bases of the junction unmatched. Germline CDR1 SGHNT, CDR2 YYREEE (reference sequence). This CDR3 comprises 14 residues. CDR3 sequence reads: CAGTSGLNTGELFF. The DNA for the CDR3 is TGTGCCGGAACTAGCGGATTAAACACCGGGGAGCTGTTTTTT.

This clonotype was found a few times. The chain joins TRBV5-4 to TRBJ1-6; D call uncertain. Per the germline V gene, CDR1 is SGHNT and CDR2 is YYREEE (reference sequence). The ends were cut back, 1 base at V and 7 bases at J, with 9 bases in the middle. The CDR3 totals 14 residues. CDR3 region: CASSLTGPNSPLHF. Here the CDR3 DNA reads TGTGCCAGCAGCTTGACTGGACCAAATTCACCCCTCCACTTT.

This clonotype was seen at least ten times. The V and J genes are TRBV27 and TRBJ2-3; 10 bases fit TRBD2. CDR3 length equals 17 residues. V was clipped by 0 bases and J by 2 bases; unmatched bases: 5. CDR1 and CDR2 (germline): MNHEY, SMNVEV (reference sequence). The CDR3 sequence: CASSLSASGGYTDTQYF. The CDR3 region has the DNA TGTGCCAGCAGTTTATCGGCTAGCGGGGGCTACACAGATACGCAGTATTTT.

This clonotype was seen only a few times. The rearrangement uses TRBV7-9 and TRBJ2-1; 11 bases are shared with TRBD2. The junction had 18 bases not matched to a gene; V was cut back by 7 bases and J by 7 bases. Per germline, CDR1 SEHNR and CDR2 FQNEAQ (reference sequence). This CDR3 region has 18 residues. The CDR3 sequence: CASNLLAGDLLVVNEQFF. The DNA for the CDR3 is TGTGCCAGCAACCTACTAGCGGGGGACCTCCTTGTGGTGAATGAGCAGTTCTTC.

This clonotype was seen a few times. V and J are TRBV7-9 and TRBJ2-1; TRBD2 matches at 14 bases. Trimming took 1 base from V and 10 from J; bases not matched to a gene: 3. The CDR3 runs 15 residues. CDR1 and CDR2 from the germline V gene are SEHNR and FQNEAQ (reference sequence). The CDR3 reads CASSLGGLAGGEQFF. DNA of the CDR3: TGTGCCAGCAGCTTAGGAGGACTAGCGGGGGGAGAGCAGTTCTTC.

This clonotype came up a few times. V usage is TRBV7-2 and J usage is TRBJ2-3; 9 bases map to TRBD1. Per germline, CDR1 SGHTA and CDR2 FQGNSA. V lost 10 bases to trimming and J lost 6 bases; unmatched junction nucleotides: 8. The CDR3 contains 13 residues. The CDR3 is CAMARTGADTQYF. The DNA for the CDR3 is TGTGCCATGGCCAGGACAGGGGCCGATACGCAGTATTTT.

DNA of the CDR3: TGTGCCAGCAGCAAAGGAGCGGGGGGGCGTGTGGTAGAGACCCAGTACTTC. This translates into CASSKGAGGRVVETQYF. V and J are TRBV7-6 and TRBJ2-5, with TRBD2 matching over 10 bases. The ends lost 5 bases at V and 4 bases at J; junction bases unmatched: 13. CDR1 is SGHVS and CDR2 is FNYEAQ in the germline V gene. The CDR3 runs to 17 residues.

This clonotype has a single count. DNA of the CDR3: TGTGCCAGCTCACCGGGACAGTACCAAGAGACCCAGTACTTC. Protein: CASSPGQYQETQYF. The genes are TRBV18 and TRBJ2-5; 7 positions match TRBD1. This CDR3 spans 14 amino acids. The V gene's germline CDR1 is KGHSH and CDR2 LQKENI. The ends lost 3 bases at V and 0 bases at J; junction bases unmatched: 1.

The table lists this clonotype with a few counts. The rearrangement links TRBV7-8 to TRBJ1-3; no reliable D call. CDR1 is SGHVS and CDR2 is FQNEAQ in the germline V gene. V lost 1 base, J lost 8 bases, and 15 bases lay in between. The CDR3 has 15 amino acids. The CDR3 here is CASSLGSIIGDTIYF. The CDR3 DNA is TGTGCCAGCAGCTTAGGTTCCATTATCGGGGACACCATATATTTT. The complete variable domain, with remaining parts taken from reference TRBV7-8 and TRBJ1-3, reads GAGVSQSPRYKVAKRGQDVALRCDPISGHVSLFWYQQALGQGPEFLTYFQNEAQLDKSGLPSDRFFAERPEGSVSTLKIQRTQQEDSAVYLCASSLGSIIGDTIYFGEGSWLTVV.

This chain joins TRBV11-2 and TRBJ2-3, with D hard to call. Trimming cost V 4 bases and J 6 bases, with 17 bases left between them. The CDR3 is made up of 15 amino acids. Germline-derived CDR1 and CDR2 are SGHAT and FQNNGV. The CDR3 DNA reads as TGTGCCAGCAGCTCTCCCAGTTCTCGCGCGGATACGCAGTATTTT. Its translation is CASSSPSSRADTQYF.

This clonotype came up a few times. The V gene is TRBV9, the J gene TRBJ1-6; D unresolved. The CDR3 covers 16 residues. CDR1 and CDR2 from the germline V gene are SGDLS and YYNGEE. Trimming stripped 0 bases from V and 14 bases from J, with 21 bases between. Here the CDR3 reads CASSVETGSNFGALHF. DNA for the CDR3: TGTGCCAGCAGCGTAGAGACGGGGTCGAATTTTGGGGCCCTCCACTTT.

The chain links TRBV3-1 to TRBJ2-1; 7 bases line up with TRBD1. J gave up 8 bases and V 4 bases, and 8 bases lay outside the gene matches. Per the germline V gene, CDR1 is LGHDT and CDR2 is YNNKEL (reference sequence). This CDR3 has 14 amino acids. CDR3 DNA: TGTGCCAGCAGCCTTCGACAGGGCCGCGATGAGCAGTTCTTC. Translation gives CASSLRQGRDEQFF.

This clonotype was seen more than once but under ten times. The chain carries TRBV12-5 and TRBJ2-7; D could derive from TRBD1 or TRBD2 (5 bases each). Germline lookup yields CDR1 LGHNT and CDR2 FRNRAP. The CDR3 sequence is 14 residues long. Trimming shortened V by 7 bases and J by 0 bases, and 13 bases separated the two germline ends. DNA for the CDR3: TGTGCTAGTGCCCCTGGGGGAAACTCCTACGAGCAGTACTTC. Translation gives CASAPGGNSYEQYF.

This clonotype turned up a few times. The CDR3 bases are TGTGCCAGCTCACCTGAGGAAAGCACCATATATTTT. Its protein is CASSPEESTIYF. The rearrangement joins TRBV18 to TRBJ1-3; no clear D gene. Trimming removed 3 bases from V and 9 bases from J, with 9 bases in between. Germline lookup yields CDR1 KGHSH and CDR2 LQKENI. This CDR3 comprises 12 residues.

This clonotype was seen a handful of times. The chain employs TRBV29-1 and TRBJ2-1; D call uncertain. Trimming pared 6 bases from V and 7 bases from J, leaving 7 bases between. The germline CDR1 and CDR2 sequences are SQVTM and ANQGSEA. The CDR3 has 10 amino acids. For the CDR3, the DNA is TGCAGCGTCGGAGAGAATGAGCAGTTCTTC. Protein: CSVGENEQFF.

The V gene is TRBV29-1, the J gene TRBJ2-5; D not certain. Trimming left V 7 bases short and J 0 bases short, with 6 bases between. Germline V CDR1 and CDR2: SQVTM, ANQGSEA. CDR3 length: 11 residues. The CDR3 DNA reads TGCAGCGCCAAGTACCAAGAGACCCAGTACTTC. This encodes CSAKYQETQYF. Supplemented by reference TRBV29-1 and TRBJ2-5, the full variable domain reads SAVISQKPSRDICQRGTSLTIQCQVDSQVTMMFWYRQQPGQSLTLIATANQGSEATYESGFVIDKFPISRPNLTFSTLTVSNMSPEDSSIYLCSAKYQETQYFGPGTRLLVL.

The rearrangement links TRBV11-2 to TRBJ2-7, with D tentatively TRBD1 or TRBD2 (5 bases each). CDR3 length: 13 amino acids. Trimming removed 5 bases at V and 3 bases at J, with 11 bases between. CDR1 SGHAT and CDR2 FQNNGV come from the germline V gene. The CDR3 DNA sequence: TGTGCCAGCAGCGGGGACCCCCTCTACGAGCAGTACTTC. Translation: CASSGDPLYEQYF.

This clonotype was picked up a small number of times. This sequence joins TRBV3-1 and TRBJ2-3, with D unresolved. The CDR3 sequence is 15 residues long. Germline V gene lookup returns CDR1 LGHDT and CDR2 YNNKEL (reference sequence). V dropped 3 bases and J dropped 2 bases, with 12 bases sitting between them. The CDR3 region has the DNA TGTGCCAGCAGCCAGCTCCCGACATCCACAGATACGCAGTATTTT. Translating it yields CASSQLPTSTDTQYF.

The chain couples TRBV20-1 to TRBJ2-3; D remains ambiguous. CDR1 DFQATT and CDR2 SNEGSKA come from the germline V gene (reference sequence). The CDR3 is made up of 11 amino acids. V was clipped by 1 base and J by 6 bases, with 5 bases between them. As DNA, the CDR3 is TGCAGTGCTAGAGTAGTGGATACGCAGTATTTT. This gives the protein CSARVVDTQYF.

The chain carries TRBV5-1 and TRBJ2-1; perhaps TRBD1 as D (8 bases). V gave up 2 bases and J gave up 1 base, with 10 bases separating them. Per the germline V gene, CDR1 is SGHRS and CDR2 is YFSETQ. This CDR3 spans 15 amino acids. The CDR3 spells CASSLQGGSYNEQFF. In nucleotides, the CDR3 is TGCGCCAGCAGCTTACAGGGGGGGTCCTACAATGAGCAGTTCTTC. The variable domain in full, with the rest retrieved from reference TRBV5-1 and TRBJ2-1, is KAGVTQTPRYLIKTRGQQVTLSCSPISGHRSVSWYQQTPGQGLQFLFEYFSETQRNKGNFPGRFSGRQFSNSRSEMNVSTLELGDSALYLCASSLQGGSYNEQFFGPGTRLTVL.

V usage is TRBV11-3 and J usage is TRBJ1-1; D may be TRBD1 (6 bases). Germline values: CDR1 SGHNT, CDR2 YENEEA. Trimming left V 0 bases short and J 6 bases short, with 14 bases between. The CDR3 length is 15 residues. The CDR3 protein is CASSLDSETGAEAFF. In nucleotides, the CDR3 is TGTGCCAGCAGCTTAGATTCGGAGACAGGTGCTGAAGCTTTCTTT.

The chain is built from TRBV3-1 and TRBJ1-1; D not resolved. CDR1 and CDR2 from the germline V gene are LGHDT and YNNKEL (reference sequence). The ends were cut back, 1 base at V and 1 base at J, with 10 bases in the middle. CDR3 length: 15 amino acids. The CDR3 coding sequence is TGTGCCAGCAGCCAAGGGATCGAGTCGAACACTGAAGCTTTCTTT. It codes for CASSQGIESNTEAFF.

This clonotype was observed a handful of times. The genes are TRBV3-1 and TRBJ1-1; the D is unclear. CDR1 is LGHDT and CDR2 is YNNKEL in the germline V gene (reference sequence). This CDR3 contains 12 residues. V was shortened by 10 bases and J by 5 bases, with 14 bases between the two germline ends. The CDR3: CATSGVRTEAFF. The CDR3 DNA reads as TGTGCCACGTCTGGGGTAAGGACTGAAGCTTTCTTT. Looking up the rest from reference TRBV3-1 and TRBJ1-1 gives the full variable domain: DTAVSQTPKYLVTQMGNDKSIKCEQNLGHDTMYWYKQDSKKFLKIMFSYNNKELIINETVPNRFSPKSPDKAHLNLHINSLELGDSAVYFCATSGVRTEAFFGQGTRLTVV.

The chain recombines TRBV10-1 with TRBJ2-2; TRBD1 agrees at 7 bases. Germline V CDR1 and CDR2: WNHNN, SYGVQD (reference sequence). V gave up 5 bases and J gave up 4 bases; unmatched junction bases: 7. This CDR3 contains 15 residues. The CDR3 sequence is CASSSGTDITGELFF. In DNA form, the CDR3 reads TGCGCCAGCAGTTCCGGGACAGATATCACCGGGGAGCTGTTTTTT.

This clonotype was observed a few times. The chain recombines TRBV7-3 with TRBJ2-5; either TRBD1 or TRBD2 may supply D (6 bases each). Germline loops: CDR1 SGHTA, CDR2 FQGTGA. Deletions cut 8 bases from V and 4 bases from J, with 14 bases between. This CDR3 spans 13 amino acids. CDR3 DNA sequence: TGTGCCAGCGCTTTGGGGGGCGGAGAGACCCAGTACTTC. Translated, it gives CASALGGGETQYF.

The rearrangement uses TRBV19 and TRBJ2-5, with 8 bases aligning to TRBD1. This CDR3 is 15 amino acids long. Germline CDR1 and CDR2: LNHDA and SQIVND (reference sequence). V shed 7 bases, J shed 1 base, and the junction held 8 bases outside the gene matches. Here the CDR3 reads CASTARQGTQETQYF. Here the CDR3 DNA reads TGTGCCAGTACCGCTAGACAGGGGACCCAAGAGACCCAGTACTTC.

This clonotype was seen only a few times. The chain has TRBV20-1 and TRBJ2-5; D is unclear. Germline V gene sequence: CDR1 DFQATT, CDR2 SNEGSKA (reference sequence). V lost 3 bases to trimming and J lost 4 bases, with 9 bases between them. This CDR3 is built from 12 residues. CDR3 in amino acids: CSASPRRETQYF. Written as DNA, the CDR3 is TGCAGTGCTAGCCCAAGACGAGAGACCCAGTACTTC.

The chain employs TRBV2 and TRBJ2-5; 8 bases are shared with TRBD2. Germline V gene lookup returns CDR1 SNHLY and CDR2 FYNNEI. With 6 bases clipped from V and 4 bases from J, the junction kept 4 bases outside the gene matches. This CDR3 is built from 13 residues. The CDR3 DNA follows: TGTGCCAGCAGGCGGGGGGCATCAGAGACCCAGTACTTC. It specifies CASRRGASETQYF.

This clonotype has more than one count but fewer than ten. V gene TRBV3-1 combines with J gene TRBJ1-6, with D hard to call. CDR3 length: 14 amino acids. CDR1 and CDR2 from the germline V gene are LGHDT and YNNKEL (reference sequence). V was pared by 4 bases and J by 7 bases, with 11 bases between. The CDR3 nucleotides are TGTGCCAGCAGCCTCCCAGGAGGGAATTCACCCCTCCACTTT. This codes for CASSLPGGNSPLHF. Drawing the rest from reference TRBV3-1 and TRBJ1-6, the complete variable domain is DTAVSQTPKYLVTQMGNDKSIKCEQNLGHDTMYWYKQDSKKFLKIMFSYNNKELIINETVPNRFSPKSPDKAHLNLHINSLELGDSAVYFCASSLPGGNSPLHFGNGTRLTVT.